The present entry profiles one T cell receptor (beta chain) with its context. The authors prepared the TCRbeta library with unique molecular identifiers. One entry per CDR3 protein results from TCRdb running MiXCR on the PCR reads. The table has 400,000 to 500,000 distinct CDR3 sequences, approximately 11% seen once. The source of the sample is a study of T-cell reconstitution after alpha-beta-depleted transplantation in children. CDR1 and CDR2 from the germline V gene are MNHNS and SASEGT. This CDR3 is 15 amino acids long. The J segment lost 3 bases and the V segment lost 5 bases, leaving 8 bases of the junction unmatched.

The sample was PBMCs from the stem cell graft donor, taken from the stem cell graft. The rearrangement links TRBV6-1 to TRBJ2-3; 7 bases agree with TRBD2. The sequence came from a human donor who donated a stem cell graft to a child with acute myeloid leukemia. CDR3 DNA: TGTGCCAGCAGTCAACCGGGACTAATAACAGATACGCAGTATTTT. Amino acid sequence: CASSQPGLITDTQYF.